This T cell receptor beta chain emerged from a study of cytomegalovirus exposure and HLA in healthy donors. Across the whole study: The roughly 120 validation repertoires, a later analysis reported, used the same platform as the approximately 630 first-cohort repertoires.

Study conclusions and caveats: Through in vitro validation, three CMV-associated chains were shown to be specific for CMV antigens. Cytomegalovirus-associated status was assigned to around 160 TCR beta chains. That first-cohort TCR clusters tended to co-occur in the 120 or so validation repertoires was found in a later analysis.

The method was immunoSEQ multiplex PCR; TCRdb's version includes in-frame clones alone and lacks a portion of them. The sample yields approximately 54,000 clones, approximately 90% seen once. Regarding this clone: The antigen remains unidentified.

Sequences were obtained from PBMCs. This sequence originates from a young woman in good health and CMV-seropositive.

The CDR3 nucleotides read TGTGCCAGCAGCTTGGGTAGAAACAATGAGCAGTTCTTC. Amino acid sequence: CASSLGRNNEQFF. This chain uses TRBV5-6 with TRBJ2-1; no definite D call. Germline lookup yields CDR1 SGHDT and CDR2 YYEEEE. With 0 bases removed from V and 5 bases from J, the gap between germline ends came to 6 bases. The CDR3 is 13 residues long.